This TCR beta chain was profiled in a study of blood T cell repertoires in COVID-19. Study as a whole: Sites in the United States, Italy and Spain provided acute and convalescent COVID-19 samples. Sources were T cells, B-cell-depleted T cells, or PBMCs; the material itself was cDNA or gDNA.

Authors' analysis steps: Using reference gene primer amplification, nucleated cell counts were estimated. Clones were read by immunoSEQ multiplex PCR, and TCRdb kept only the in-frame ones, dropping some. V and J calls and clone size are copied from that table; D and trimming were computed from the DNA. The sample carries 150,000 or so clones, 87% recorded once. The CDR3 runs 12 residues. V gave up 7 bases and J gave up 3 bases, with 12 bases separating them. In germline, CDR1 is SQVTM, CDR2 ANQGSEA. The material sequenced was peripheral blood. The sequence derives from a man at least 80 years old with acute or convalescent COVID-19. The rearrangement uses TRBV29-1 and TRBJ1-2; D is perhaps TRBD1 (6 bases). CDR3 sequence reads: CSATTGDYGYTF. For the CDR3, the DNA is TGCAGCGCCACGACAGGTGACTATGGCTACACCTTC.